This T cell receptor beta chain was captured in a study of blood T cell repertoires in COVID-19. Study overall: Samples taken during acute and convalescent COVID-19 were collected in the United States, Italy and Spain. PBMCs, B-cell-depleted T cells, or T cells provided the cDNA or gDNA that made up the material.

Methods used by the authors: Reference gene primer amplification in the assay estimated nucleated cell counts. Data came from immunoSEQ multiplex PCR; TCRdb stores just in-frame clones and leaves some out. The V and J calls and clone size were taken over from that table, and D and trimming were inferred from the DNA. Found here are 150,000 to 200,000 clones, roughly nine tenths of them singletons; the top ten hold 5.5% to 7.5%. The CDR3 is made up of 13 amino acids. Trimming cost V 6 bases and J 6 bases; bases outside gene matches: 5. Germline V gene data show CDR1 as MRHNA and CDR2 as SNTAGT. This sequence originates from a man aged 35 to 55 with acute or convalescent COVID-19. Sequenced material: peripheral blood. V and J are TRBV6-4 and TRBJ2-7; 10 bases map to TRBD1. The CDR3 is CASSSDRGREQYF. CDR3 DNA: TGTGCCAGCAGCTCCGACAGGGGGCGCGAGCAGTACTTC.